Presented here are 30 T cell receptor beta chains from one specimen sequenced in a study of T cell responses to AZD1222 COVID-19 vaccine. Libraries were prepared by immunoSEQ multiplex PCR; TCRdb keeps only in-frame clonotypes and omits some of them. Among under 90,000 clones listed, 80% to 90% were seen once. The sample in question was peripheral blood, obtained 28 days after the second AZD1222 dose. These receptors were obtained from an adult who received the AZD1222 COVID-19 vaccine.

This clone was observed a single time. V gene TRBV5-1 combines with J gene TRBJ2-7; no clear D gene. V lost 4 bases and J lost 3, with 11 bases in between. CDR3 length: 13 residues. From germline, CDR1 is SGHRS and CDR2 YFSETQ. CDR3 sequence: CASSPDTNYEQYF. In DNA, the CDR3 is TGCGCCAGCAGCCCAGACACGAACTACGAGCAGTACTTC.

The chain recombines TRBV11-1 with TRBJ1-1, with 10 bases aligning to TRBD1. Germline trimming cut 5 bases from V and 6 bases from J; bases unmatched to any gene: 12. From germline, CDR1 is SGHAT and CDR2 FQDESV (reference sequence). The CDR3 contains 16 residues. CDR3 amino acids: CASSPGTGAQNAEAFF. The DNA of the CDR3 is TGTGCCAGCAGCCCTGGGACAGGGGCTCAAAACGCTGAAGCTTTCTTT.

V is TRBV29-1 and J is TRBJ2-2; D is uncertain. The CDR3 is made up of 13 amino acids. CDR1 and CDR2 from the germline V gene are SQVTM and ANQGSEA. V shed 1 base and J shed 5 bases, with 8 bases lying between them. The CDR3 loop is CSVEGGQTGELFF. In nucleotides, the CDR3 is TGCAGCGTTGAAGGCGGCCAGACCGGGGAGCTGTTTTTT.

This clone appeared a few times. As DNA, the CDR3 is TGTGCCAGCAGTTACTCCGTGGGGTCCTACAATGAGCAGTTCTTC. This gives the protein CASSYSVGSYNEQFF. The chain links TRBV6-6 to TRBJ2-1; D remains ambiguous. The CDR3 covers 15 residues. Germline assignment: CDR1 MNHNY and CDR2 SVGAGI (reference sequence). The V and J ends lost 0 bases and 1 base respectively, with 7 bases between them.

The chain employs TRBV3-1 (or the pseudogene TRBV3-2) and TRBJ1-2, with D perhaps matching TRBD1 (6 bases). Germline V gene lookup returns CDR1 LGHDT and CDR2 YNNKEL (reference sequence). The CDR3 is 14 amino acids. Deletions cut 0 bases from V and 6 bases from J, with 11 bases between. DNA of the CDR3: TGTGCCAGCAGCCAAGACGGGGGGCACAATGGCTACACCTTC. Translation: CASSQDGGHNGYTF.

This clone was detected a few times. The chain recombines TRBV5-5 with TRBJ2-2; TRBD1 matches at 7 bases. V trimming: 4 bases; J trimming: 1 base; junction bases outside the gene matches: 10. The V gene's germline CDR1 is SGHKS and CDR2 YYEKEE (reference sequence). CDR3 length: 17 residues. CDR3 loop: CASSLSPGQQNTGELFF. For the CDR3, the DNA is TGTGCCAGCAGCCTCTCCCCGGGACAGCAGAACACCGGGGAGCTGTTTTTT.

This clone was seen only a few times. V usage is TRBV25-1 and J usage is TRBJ2-7, with 7 bases identical to TRBD1. Germline V gene data show CDR1 as MGHDK and CDR2 as SYGVNS. V lost 5 bases to trimming and J lost 6 bases; unmatched junction nucleotides: 4. The CDR3 extends over 12 amino acids. DNA of the CDR3: TGTGCCAGCAGTTTGGGACAGCTCGAGCAGTACTTC. Protein sequence: CASSLGQLEQYF.

The chain uses TRBV2 and TRBJ1-3, with D perhaps TRBD1 (5 bases). Germline V CDR1 and CDR2: SNHLY, FYNNEI. V gave up 8 bases and J gave up 7 bases, with 15 bases separating them. The CDR3 loop spans 13 amino acids. The CDR3 reads CASLQDSGNTIYF. In nucleotides, the CDR3 is TGTGCCAGCCTCCAAGACTCAGGGAACACCATATATTTT.

The chain has TRBV19 and TRBJ2-3; TRBD1 is a possible D gene (6 bases). The CDR3 is made up of 14 amino acids. The ends were cut back, 4 bases at V and 2 bases at J, with 10 bases in the middle. Germline V gene sequence: CDR1 LNHDA, CDR2 SQIVND (reference sequence). CDR3 sequence reads: CASSTDSLTDTQYF. The CDR3 DNA follows: TGTGCCAGTAGTACGGACAGCCTCACAGATACGCAGTATTTT. The entire variable domain, with the rest obtained from reference TRBV19 and TRBJ2-3, is as follows: DGGITQSPKYLFRKEGQNVTLSCEQNLNHDAMYWYRQDPGQGLRLIYYSQIVNDFQKGDIAEGYSVSREKKESFPLTVTSAQKNPTAFYLCASSTDSLTDTQYFGPGTRLTVL.

This clone occurred once. The genes are TRBV7-9 and TRBJ1-2; maybe TRBD1 (6 bases). Deletions cut 8 bases from V and 6 bases from J, with 16 bases between. The CDR3 is made up of 13 amino acids. CDR1 and CDR2 (germline): SEHNR, FQNEAQ (reference sequence). Here the CDR3 reads CASEGQGRDGYTF. The CDR3 DNA follows: TGTGCCAGCGAGGGCCAGGGGCGCGATGGCTACACCTTC.

This clone was observed a single time. This chain uses TRBV9 with TRBJ1-6; possibly TRBD1 for D (5 bases). Germline values: CDR1 SGDLS, CDR2 YYNGEE. The ends were cut back, 4 bases at V and 7 bases at J, with 9 bases in the middle. This CDR3 region has 13 residues. DNA of the CDR3: TGTGCCAGCAGCACAGGAACCAATTCACCCCTCCACTTT. This sequence encodes CASSTGTNSPLHF.

The chain is built from TRBV5-5 and TRBJ1-1; D not certain. Germline CDR1 and CDR2: SGHKS and YYEKEE (reference sequence). Trimming removed 0 bases from V and 0 bases from J, with 6 bases in between. The length of the CDR3 is 14 residues. CDR3: CASSLEAVNTEAFF. The CDR3 DNA reads TGTGCCAGCAGCTTGGAGGCAGTGAACACTGAAGCTTTCTTT.

This clone occurred once. This chain uses TRBV6-5 with TRBJ2-5, with a weak D call TRBD1 (5 bases). The CDR3 loop spans 13 amino acids. CDR1 and CDR2 from the germline V gene are MNHEY and SVGAGI. V shed 8 bases and J shed 5 bases, with 15 bases lying between them. CDR3 loop: CASRRALIETQYF. CDR3 nucleotide sequence: TGTGCCAGCCGCAGGGCGCTGATCGAGACCCAGTACTTC.

The V and J genes are TRBV11-2 and TRBJ2-1; D might be TRBD1 (5 bases). Germline V lookup: CDR1 SGHAT, CDR2 FQNNGV. V was pared by 5 bases and J by 2 bases, with 10 bases between. CDR3 length: 14 residues. The DNA for the CDR3 is TGTGCCAGCAGCGGATACAGGACCTACAATGAGCAGTTCTTC. As protein: CASSGYRTYNEQFF.

The chain employs TRBV3-1 (or the pseudogene TRBV3-2) and TRBJ2-3; D unclear. This CDR3 region has 12 residues. Deletions cut 0 bases from V and 3 bases from J, with 1 base between. Germline values: CDR1 LGHDT, CDR2 YNNKEL (reference sequence). CDR3 in amino acids: CASSQETDTQYF. For the CDR3, the DNA is TGTGCCAGCAGCCAAGAAACAGATACGCAGTATTTT.

The V and J genes are TRBV29-1 and TRBJ1-1; D possibly corresponds to TRBD1 (6 bases). Trimming left V 6 bases short and J 2 bases short, with 16 bases between. This CDR3 is 14 amino acids long. The V gene's germline CDR1 is SQVTM and CDR2 ANQGSEA. The CDR3 loop is CSVDQGQINTEAFF. Written as DNA, the CDR3 is TGCAGCGTGGATCAGGGACAAATCAACACTGAAGCTTTCTTT.

This chain links TRBV6-4 with TRBJ1-1; 7 bases agree with TRBD1. V lost 3 bases and J lost 11; bases outside the gene matches: 12. CDR1 is MRHNA and CDR2 is SNTAGT in the germline V gene. This CDR3 is built from 14 residues. For the CDR3, the DNA is TGTGCCAGCAGTGAGGGCGGGACAGCCAAAAGGGCTTTCTTT. Amino acids: CASSEGGTAKRAFF.

The rearrangement joins TRBV4-1 to TRBJ1-2; weak D call: TRBD1 (5 bases). V was clipped by 3 bases and J by 4 bases, with 12 bases between them. The germline gives CDR1 MGHRA, CDR2 YSYEKL. This CDR3 comprises 14 residues. The CDR3 DNA sequence: TGCGCCAGCAGCCACACGACAGTTATCTATGGCTACACCTTC. Encoded protein: CASSHTTVIYGYTF.

The genes are TRBV7-6 and TRBJ2-7; D is perhaps TRBD1 (6 bases). The CDR3 has 14 amino acids. Trimming shortened V by 5 bases and J by 4 bases, and 15 bases separated the two germline ends. The germline CDR1 and CDR2 sequences are SGHVS and FNYEAQ. The chain's CDR3 is CASSIRDKGYEQYF. CDR3 DNA sequence: TGTGCCAGCAGCATCCGGGACAAAGGTTACGAGCAGTACTTC.

This clone was picked up one time. V is TRBV2 and J is TRBJ2-4, with 8 positions matching TRBD1. From germline, CDR1 is SNHLY and CDR2 FYNNEI. The CDR3 loop spans 16 amino acids. J lost 4 bases, V lost 2 bases, and 7 bases had no gene match. CDR3 residues: CASSERGQDLKNIQYF. DNA of the CDR3: TGTGCCAGCAGTGAAAGGGGACAGGACCTGAAAAACATTCAGTACTTC.

The chain joins TRBV7-9 to TRBJ2-1, with unresolved D. Trimming took off 1 base at V and 5 bases at J, with 6 bases between the two ends. The germline gives CDR1 SEHNR, CDR2 FQNEAQ (reference sequence). This CDR3 contains 13 residues. This CDR3 is CASSLGHNNEQFF. CDR3 sequence (DNA): TGTGCCAGCAGCTTAGGACACAACAATGAGCAGTTCTTC. Combining the CDR3 with reference TRBV7-9 and TRBJ2-1 gives the whole variable domain DTGVSQNPRHKITKRGQNVTFRCDPISEHNRLYWYRQTLGQGPEFLTYFQNEAQLEKSRLLSDRFSAERPKGSFSTLEIQRTEQGDSAMYLCASSLGHNNEQFFGPGTRLTVL.

J is TRBJ2-7 and V is TRBV9, with D possibly being TRBD2 (7 bases). Per germline, CDR1 SGDLS and CDR2 YYNGEE. The V end lost 0 bases, the J end lost 2 bases, and 12 bases lay between the germline ends. This CDR3 comprises 15 residues. The CDR3 DNA is TGTGCCAGCAGCGTAGGGCAGGGGAGGGCCTACGAGCAGTACTTC. Protein: CASSVGQGRAYEQYF.

The rearrangement joins TRBV20-1 to TRBJ1-1; tentative D call: TRBD1 (6 bases). This CDR3 has 11 amino acids. V was shortened by 4 bases and J by 8 bases, with 11 bases between the two germline ends. CDR1 is DFQATT and CDR2 is SNEGSKA in the germline V gene (reference sequence). CDR3 region: CSAKTGREAFF. CDR3 in DNA: TGCAGTGCTAAAACAGGGCGAGAAGCTTTCTTT.

V is TRBV2 and J is TRBJ1-5; TRBD1 is a possible D gene (5 bases). This CDR3 has 15 residues. Trimming pared 6 bases from V and 5 bases from J, leaving 17 bases between. From germline, CDR1 is SNHLY and CDR2 FYNNEI. This CDR3 is CASRSGVGGDQPQHF. DNA for the CDR3: TGTGCCAGCAGGAGTGGTGTGGGAGGGGATCAGCCCCAGCATTTT.

The chain couples TRBV19 to TRBJ1-5; D is unclear. This CDR3 is 12 amino acids long. V dropped 5 bases and J dropped 3 bases, with 5 bases sitting between them. The V gene's germline CDR1 is LNHDA and CDR2 SQIVND (reference sequence). CDR3 sequence (DNA): TGTGCCAGTAGTGTTACCAATCAGCCCCAGCATTTT. This gives the protein CASSVTNQPQHF.

Comments on this clone: The sample carries other DNA sequences with the same CDR3. The rearrangement uses TRBV29-1 and TRBJ2-2; D perhaps matches TRBD1 (5 bases). Per germline, CDR1 SQVTM and CDR2 ANQGSEA. The V and J ends lost 7 bases and 1 base respectively, with 10 bases between them. CDR3 length equals 13 residues. This chain's CDR3 is CSADRGNTGELFF. CDR3 nucleotides: TGCAGCGCCGACAGAGGGAACACCGGGGAGCTGTTTTTT.

The gene calls are TRBV6-5 and TRBJ2-7; D may be TRBD1 (5 bases). In germline, CDR1 is MNHEY, CDR2 SVGAGI. The CDR3 has 14 residues. V lost 5 bases and J 1 base, leaving 12 bases between the germline ends. This CDR3 is CASSTGRPSYEQYF. CDR3 DNA: TGTGCCAGCAGTACAGGACGGCCTTCCTACGAGCAGTACTTC.

This chain links TRBV6-5 with TRBJ1-2; 8 positions match TRBD1. Germline V gene data show CDR1 as MNHEY and CDR2 as SVGAGI. CDR3 size: 12 residues. V trimming: 6 bases; J trimming: 8 bases; junction bases outside the gene matches: 5. CDR3 in amino acids: CASRLTGAGYTF. The CDR3 region has the DNA TGTGCCAGCAGATTGACAGGGGCCGGCTACACCTTC.

This chain links TRBV6-5 with TRBJ1-4; D unclear. Germline-derived CDR1 and CDR2 are MNHEY and SVGAGI. V dropped 0 bases and J dropped 8 bases, with 13 bases sitting between them. This CDR3 comprises 15 residues. The CDR3, as DNA: TGTGCCAGCAGTTACTCGAGACGGGAAAACGAAAAACTGTTTTTT. Translation gives CASSYSRRENEKLFF.

The chain is built from TRBV6-5 and TRBJ1-5; TRBD1 matches at 7 bases. This CDR3 has 13 amino acids. The V gene's germline CDR1 is MNHEY and CDR2 SVGAGI. V lost 7 bases, J lost 5 bases, and 5 bases stayed unmatched. The CDR3 sequence is CASILGTDQPQHF. The CDR3 DNA is TGTGCCAGCATCCTTGGGACAGATCAGCCCCAGCATTTT.